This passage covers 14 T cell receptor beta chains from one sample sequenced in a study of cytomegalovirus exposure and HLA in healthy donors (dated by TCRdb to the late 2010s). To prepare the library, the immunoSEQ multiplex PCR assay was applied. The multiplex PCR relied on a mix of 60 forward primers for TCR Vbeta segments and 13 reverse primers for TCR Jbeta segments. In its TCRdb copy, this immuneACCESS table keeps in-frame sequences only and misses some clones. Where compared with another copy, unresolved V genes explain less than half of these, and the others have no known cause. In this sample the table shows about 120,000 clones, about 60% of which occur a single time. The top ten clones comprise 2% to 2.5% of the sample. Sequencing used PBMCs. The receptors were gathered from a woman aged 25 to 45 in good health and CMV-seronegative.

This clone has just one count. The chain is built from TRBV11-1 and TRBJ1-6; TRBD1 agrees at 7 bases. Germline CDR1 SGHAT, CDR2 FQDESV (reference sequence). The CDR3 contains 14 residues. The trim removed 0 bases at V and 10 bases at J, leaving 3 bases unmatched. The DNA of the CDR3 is TGTGCCAGCAGCTTAGCAGGGGGACAGTCACCCCTCCACTTT. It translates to CASSLAGGQSPLHF.

CDR3 nucleotide sequence: TGTGCCAGCAGTATAGCGGGAGTGGGAGGCGAGCAGTACTTC. This sequence encodes CASSIAGVGGEQYF. V gene TRBV27 combines with J gene TRBJ2-7, with TRBD2 matching 9 bases. The CDR3 sequence is 14 residues long. Germline V gene lookup returns CDR1 MNHEY and CDR2 SMNVEV (reference sequence). V dropped 5 bases and J dropped 6; count of bases not matched to a gene: 8.

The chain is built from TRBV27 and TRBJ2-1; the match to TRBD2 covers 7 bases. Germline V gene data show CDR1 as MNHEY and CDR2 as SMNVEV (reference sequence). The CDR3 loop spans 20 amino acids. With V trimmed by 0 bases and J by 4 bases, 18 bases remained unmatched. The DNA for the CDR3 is TGTGCCAGCAGTTTATCATGGCCGGCGGGAGCCATTCGTAATTACAATGAGCAGTTCTTC. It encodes CASSLSWPAGAIRNYNEQFF.

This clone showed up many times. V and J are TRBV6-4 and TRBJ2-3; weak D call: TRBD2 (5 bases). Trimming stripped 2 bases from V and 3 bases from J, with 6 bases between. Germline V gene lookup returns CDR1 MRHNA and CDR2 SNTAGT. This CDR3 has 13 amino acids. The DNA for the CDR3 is TGTGCCAGCAGTGACAGGGAGACAGATACGCAGTATTTT. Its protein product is CASSDRETDTQYF.

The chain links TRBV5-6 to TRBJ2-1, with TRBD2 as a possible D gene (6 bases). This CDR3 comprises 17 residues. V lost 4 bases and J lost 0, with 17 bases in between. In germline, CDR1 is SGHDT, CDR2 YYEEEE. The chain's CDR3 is CASSEQTSLSSYNEQFF. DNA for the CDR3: TGTGCCAGCAGCGAACAAACTAGCCTGAGCTCCTACAATGAGCAGTTCTTC.

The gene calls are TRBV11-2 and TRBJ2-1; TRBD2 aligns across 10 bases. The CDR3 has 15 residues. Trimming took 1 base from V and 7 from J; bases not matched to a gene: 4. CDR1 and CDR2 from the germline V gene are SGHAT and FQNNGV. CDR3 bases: TGTGCCAGCAGCTTAGTAGCGGGAGGAGGGAATGAGCAGTTCTTC. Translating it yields CASSLVAGGGNEQFF.

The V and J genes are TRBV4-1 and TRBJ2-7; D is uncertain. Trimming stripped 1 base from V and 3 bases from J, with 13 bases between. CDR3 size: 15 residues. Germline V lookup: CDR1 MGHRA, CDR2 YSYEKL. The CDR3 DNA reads TGCGCCAGCAGCCAAGTAAGCACCGCTAACTACGAGCAGTACTTC. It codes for CASSQVSTANYEQYF.

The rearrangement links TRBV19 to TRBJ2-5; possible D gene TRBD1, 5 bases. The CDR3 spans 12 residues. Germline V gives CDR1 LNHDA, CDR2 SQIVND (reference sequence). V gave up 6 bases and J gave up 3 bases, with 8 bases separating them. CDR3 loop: CASSVREETQYF. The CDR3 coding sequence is TGTGCCAGTAGCGTCAGGGAAGAGACCCAGTACTTC. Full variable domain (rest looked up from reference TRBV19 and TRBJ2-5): DGGITQSPKYLFRKEGQNVTLSCEQNLNHDAMYWYRQDPGQGLRLIYYSQIVNDFQKGDIAEGYSVSREKKESFPLTVTSAQKNPTAFYLCASSVREETQYFGPGTRLLVL.

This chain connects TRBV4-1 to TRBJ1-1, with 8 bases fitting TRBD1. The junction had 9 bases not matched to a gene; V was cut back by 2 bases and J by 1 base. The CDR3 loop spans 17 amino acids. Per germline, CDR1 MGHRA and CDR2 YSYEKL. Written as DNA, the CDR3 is TGCGCCAGCAGCCAACTCCTCACAGGGGGGAGGAACACTGAAGCTTTCTTT. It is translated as CASSQLLTGGRNTEAFF.

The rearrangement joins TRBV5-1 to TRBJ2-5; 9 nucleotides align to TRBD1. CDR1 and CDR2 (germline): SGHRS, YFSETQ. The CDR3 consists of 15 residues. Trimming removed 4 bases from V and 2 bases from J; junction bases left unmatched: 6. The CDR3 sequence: CASSTTGTGQETQYF. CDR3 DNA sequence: TGCGCCAGCAGCACCACCGGGACAGGGCAAGAGACCCAGTACTTC.

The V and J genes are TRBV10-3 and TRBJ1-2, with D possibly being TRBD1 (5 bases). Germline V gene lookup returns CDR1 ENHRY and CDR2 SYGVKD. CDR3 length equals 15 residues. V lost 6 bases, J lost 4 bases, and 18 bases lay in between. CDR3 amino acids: CAISPGGGVVYGYTF. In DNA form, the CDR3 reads TGTGCCATCAGCCCTGGGGGAGGGGTTGTCTATGGCTACACCTTC.

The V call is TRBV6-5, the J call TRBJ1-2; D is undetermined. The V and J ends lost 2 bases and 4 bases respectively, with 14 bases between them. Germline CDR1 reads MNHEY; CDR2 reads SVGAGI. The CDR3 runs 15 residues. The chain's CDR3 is CASSYRETKSYGYTF. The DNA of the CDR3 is TGTGCCAGCAGTTACAGGGAGACCAAGAGCTATGGCTACACCTTC.

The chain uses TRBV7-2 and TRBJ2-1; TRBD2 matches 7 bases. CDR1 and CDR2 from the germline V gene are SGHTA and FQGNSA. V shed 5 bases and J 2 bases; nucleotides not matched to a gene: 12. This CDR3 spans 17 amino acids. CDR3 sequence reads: CASSQSGGSVTYNEQFF. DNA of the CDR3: TGTGCCAGCAGCCAGTCAGGCGGGAGCGTTACCTACAATGAGCAGTTCTTC.

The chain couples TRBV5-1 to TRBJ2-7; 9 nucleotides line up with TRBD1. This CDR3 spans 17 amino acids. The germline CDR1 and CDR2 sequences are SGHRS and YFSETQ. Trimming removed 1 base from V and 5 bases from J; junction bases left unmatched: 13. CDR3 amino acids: CASSLHLDRGIKDEQYF. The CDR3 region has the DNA TGCGCCAGCAGCTTGCACCTAGACAGGGGGATCAAGGACGAGCAGTACTTC.